This T cell receptor beta chain was captured in a study of CDR3 diversity in severe acne. This clonotype appeared a single time. Germline CDR1 is LNHNV and CDR2 is YYDKDF (reference sequence). Trimming removed 0 bases from V and 4 bases from J, with 13 bases in between. This CDR3 has 16 amino acids. TCRdb analysed the PCR reads with MiXCR anew, one entry per CDR3 protein. In the table there are 90,000 or so distinct CDR3 sequences, 48% of which are singletons. The sequence was obtained from a male donor in good health, serving as a control. The genes are TRBV15 and TRBJ1-5; no clear D gene. Input material: blood. In DNA, the CDR3 is TGTGCCACCAGCAGAGACTGGGCAGACTTTAATCAGCCCCAGCATTTT. Amino acids: CATSRDWADFNQPQHF.